A single sample is the source of the 27 T cell receptor beta chains below, sequenced in a study of vaccination and CD4 T cells after COVID-19. These receptors are not linked to any known antigen. The Oncomine TCR Beta short-read assay sequenced DNA from cultured CD4+ T cells. TCRdb re-analysed the PCR reads in MiXCR, keeping a single row per CDR3 protein. The repertoire consists of 15,000 to 20,000 distinct CDR3 sequences, with approximately 60% occurring once and the leading ten covering around 10%. Treatment meaning: roughly ten-day PBMC culture with coronavirus spike peptide pools or control peptides (ViraFEST assay). The sample taken for sequencing was CD4+ T cells from blood, cultured in vitro. The receptors were sampled from a human donor who had recovered from COVID-19.

The chain couples TRBV27 to TRBJ2-2; D remains unclear. Trimming stripped 5 bases from V and 4 bases from J, with 14 bases between. The germline CDR1 and CDR2 sequences are MNHEY and SMNVEV (reference sequence). The CDR3 is made up of 15 amino acids. For the CDR3, the DNA is TGTGCCAGCAGTAACGTCGCAAGATCCACCGGGGAGCTGTTTTTT. The encoded protein is CASSNVARSTGELFF.

This clonotype has more than one count but fewer than ten. The chain employs TRBV7-9 and TRBJ1-2; D gene unclear. V lost 5 bases and J lost 8, with 15 bases in between. Per the germline V gene, CDR1 is SEHNR and CDR2 is FQNEAQ (reference sequence). The CDR3 runs 13 residues. CDR3 DNA sequence: TGTGCCAGCAGCAGTACAACTAGTCGCGGCTACACCTTC. Translation: CASSSTTSRGYTF.

The chain couples TRBV7-2 to TRBJ2-3; D may be TRBD1 or TRBD2 (6 bases each). Germline assignment: CDR1 SGHTA and CDR2 FQGNSA. The CDR3 spans 17 residues. Trimming took off 1 base at V and 6 bases at J, with 20 bases between the two ends. DNA of the CDR3: TGTGCCAGCAGCTTAGAAAGGGGGACGGGGGTTGCGGATACGCAGTATTTT. This sequence encodes CASSLERGTGVADTQYF. Filled out from reference TRBV7-2 and TRBJ2-3, the complete variable domain reads GAGVSQSPSNKVTEKGKDVELRCDPISGHTALYWYRQSLGQGLEFLIYFQGNSAPDKSGLPSDRFSAERTGGSVSTLTIQRTQQEDSAVYLCASSLERGTGVADTQYFGPGTRLTVL.

J is TRBJ1-2 and V is TRBV11-1; TRBD1 aligns across 8 bases. The germline gives CDR1 SGHAT, CDR2 FQDESV (reference sequence). The trim removed 5 bases at V and 8 bases at J, leaving 7 bases unmatched. The CDR3 has 13 residues. The CDR3 DNA reads TGTGCCAGCAGCATAGGACAGGGACTAGGCTACACCTTC. Translation: CASSIGQGLGYTF.

V gene TRBV20-1 combines with J gene TRBJ1-1; TRBD1 is a possible D gene (5 bases). Per germline, CDR1 DFQATT and CDR2 SNEGSKA (reference sequence). V dropped 6 bases and J dropped 0 bases, with 11 bases sitting between them. The CDR3 runs to 13 residues. The CDR3 coding sequence is TGCAGTGCCAGTAGGGGTCTGAACACTGAAGCTTTCTTT. Translation: CSASRGLNTEAFF.

The V gene is TRBV7-9, the J gene TRBJ2-5; possible D gene TRBD1, 6 bases. The V gene's germline CDR1 is SEHNR and CDR2 FQNEAQ (reference sequence). V was shortened by 8 bases and J by 0 bases, with 10 bases between the two germline ends. This CDR3 has 13 amino acids. The CDR3 DNA is TGTGCCAGCCAGGGGCAGTACCAAGAGACCCAGTACTTC. This sequence encodes CASQGQYQETQYF. The full variable domain, its missing parts supplied by reference TRBV7-9 and TRBJ2-5, is DTGVSQNPRHKITKRGQNVTFRCDPISEHNRLYWYRQTLGQGPEFLTYFQNEAQLEKSRLLSDRFSAERPKGSFSTLEIQRTEQGDSAMYLCASQGQYQETQYFGPGTRLLVL.

The chain uses TRBV2 and TRBJ2-7, with 9 bases lining up with TRBD1. Losses at the gene ends were 5 bases for V and 2 bases for J; bases not matched to a gene: 7. The CDR3 has 15 amino acids. CDR1 and CDR2 from the germline V gene are SNHLY and FYNNEI. The CDR3 region has the DNA TGTGCCAGCAGTCAGGGACAGGGTGCCCCCTACGAGCAGTACTTC. This encodes CASSQGQGAPYEQYF.

The rearrangement links TRBV30 to TRBJ1-5; D unclear. Between the trimmed V and J ends, which lost 0 bases and 5 bases, there was a span of 11 bases. Per the germline V gene, CDR1 is GTSNPN and CDR2 is SVGIG (reference sequence). The CDR3 is made up of 14 amino acids. The CDR3 is CAWSVVDDYQPQHF. DNA of the CDR3: TGTGCCTGGAGTGTAGTTGACGACTATCAGCCCCAGCATTTT.

The chain is built from TRBV20-1 and TRBJ1-5; D remains unclear. V was cut by 5 bases and J by 1 base, with 18 bases left in between. The CDR3 runs to 16 residues. The germline V gene has CDR1 DFQATT and CDR2 SNEGSKA (reference sequence). The CDR3 sequence is CSARAQTSDSNQPQHF. The CDR3 DNA reads TGCAGTGCTCGGGCACAAACGAGTGACAGCAATCAGCCCCAGCATTTT.

The table lists this clonotype with a few counts. The V and J genes are TRBV6-5 and TRBJ1-1, with 10 bases identical to TRBD1. CDR3 length: 15 amino acids. The germline V gene has CDR1 MNHEY and CDR2 SVGAGI. V lost 4 bases and J lost 6; bases outside the gene matches: 8. CDR3 residues: CASSSTGGIFAEAFF. CDR3 DNA sequence: TGTGCCAGCAGTTCGACAGGGGGCATATTTGCTGAAGCTTTCTTT.

The V and J genes are TRBV20-1 and TRBJ2-5; D gene ambiguous. The V end was cut by 0 bases, the J end by 5 bases, with 13 bases between. The CDR3 runs 14 residues. In germline, CDR1 is DFQATT, CDR2 SNEGSKA (reference sequence). CDR3 loop: CSARDRSRRETQYF. The CDR3 coding sequence is TGCAGTGCTAGAGATCGGAGCAGGCGGGAGACCCAGTACTTC.

This clonotype has a handful of counts. The chain employs TRBV7-8 and TRBJ2-2, with 9 bases fitting TRBD1. The CDR3 has 15 amino acids. Germline V CDR1 and CDR2: SGHVS, FQNEAQ. Germline trimming cut 1 base from V and 7 bases from J; bases unmatched to any gene: 4. The CDR3 loop is CASSLGTGEGGELFF. CDR3 nucleotides: TGTGCCAGCAGCTTAGGGACAGGGGAAGGCGGGGAGCTGTTTTTT.

The rearrangement uses TRBV10-3 and TRBJ2-2, with 9 positions matching TRBD1. Per germline, CDR1 ENHRY and CDR2 SYGVKD. The CDR3 length is 15 residues. Unmatched junction bases numbered 6, after V lost 6 bases and J lost 4 bases. The CDR3 DNA follows: TGTGCCATCAGGGGGACAGGGAAGGTCACCGGGGAGCTGTTTTTT. Its protein is CAIRGTGKVTGELFF.

This chain connects TRBV11-3 to TRBJ1-1; the D is unclear. The V gene's germline CDR1 is SGHNT and CDR2 YENEEA. CDR3 length: 13 amino acids. V was shortened by 1 base and J by 3 bases, with 6 bases between the two germline ends. CDR3 sequence reads: CASSLARDTEAFF. The CDR3 DNA reads as TGTGCCAGCAGCTTAGCCAGAGACACTGAAGCTTTCTTT.

This chain connects TRBV12-3 or TRBV12-4 to TRBJ1-2; D gene ambiguous. V was trimmed by 6 bases and J by 5 bases, leaving 10 bases between them. CDR3 length: 12 residues. The CDR3 is CASSPPGYGYTF. The CDR3 nucleotides are TGTGCCAGCAGCCCCCCAGGTTATGGCTACACCTTC.

The chain combines TRBV19 with TRBJ2-3; D unclear. This CDR3 is 11 amino acids long. The germline CDR1 and CDR2 sequences are LNHDA and SQIVND (reference sequence). Trimming shortened V by 10 bases and J by 4 bases, and 9 bases separated the two germline ends. The CDR3 DNA is TGTGCCACCCTACACGCAGATACGCAGTATTTT. This codes for CATLHADTQYF.

The CDR3 region has the DNA TGCAGTGCTAGGGCTATGCCCGGGACAGGGGGCCGTGAGACCCAGTACTTC. It codes for CSARAMPGTGGRETQYF. The chain links TRBV20-1 to TRBJ2-5; 12 positions match TRBD1. Germline V gene data show CDR1 as DFQATT and CDR2 as SNEGSKA (reference sequence). Germline trimming cut 3 bases from V and 5 bases from J; bases unmatched to any gene: 13. The length of the CDR3 is 17 residues.

This clonotype was recorded a few times. The chain employs TRBV20-1 and TRBJ2-7; possibly TRBD1 for D (6 bases). The germline V gene has CDR1 DFQATT and CDR2 SNEGSKA (reference sequence). This CDR3 spans 18 amino acids. V lost 5 bases and J lost 2, with 28 bases in between. The CDR3 nucleotides read TGCAGTGCTCCCAGCCCCCCGACAGGTAGGGGGACCACCTACGAGCAGTACTTC. Protein product: CSAPSPPTGRGTTYEQYF.

The genes are TRBV2 and TRBJ1-6; 7 nucleotides line up with TRBD1. This CDR3 is built from 15 residues. V shed 6 bases and J 10 bases; nucleotides not matched to a gene: 12. Germline CDR1 SNHLY, CDR2 FYNNEI. The CDR3 DNA is TGTGCCAGCAGCTTGACAGGGATTCTCGGCTCACCCCTCCACTTT. Amino acids: CASSLTGILGSPLHF.

This clonotype was picked up one time. V gene TRBV20-1 combines with J gene TRBJ2-5; perhaps TRBD2 as D (5 bases). Germline V gene data show CDR1 as DFQATT and CDR2 as SNEGSKA (reference sequence). CDR3 length: 21 amino acids. V lost 2 bases, J lost 2 bases, and 33 bases lay in between. CDR3 sequence (DNA): TGCAGTGCTAGAATCAAAGCGGTACACCGTAAAGGCCCCGCATCACAAGAGACCCAGTACTTC. Protein sequence: CSARIKAVHRKGPASQETQYF.

The sample holds a few counts of this clonotype. The V call is TRBV20-1, the J call TRBJ1-1; a weak D match, TRBD1 (5 bases). Deletions cut 3 bases from V and 1 base from J, with 12 bases between. The CDR3 has 14 residues. CDR1 DFQATT and CDR2 SNEGSKA come from the germline V gene (reference sequence). The CDR3 DNA reads as TGCAGTGCTAGTAGGGCAGGGAAGAACACTGAAGCTTTCTTT. Its protein is CSASRAGKNTEAFF.

This clonotype showed up just a few times. The chain couples TRBV24-1 to TRBJ1-2; D may be TRBD1 (5 bases). The CDR3 contains 16 residues. The V gene lost 10 bases and the J gene lost 4 bases, with 24 bases spanning the gap. Germline V gene lookup returns CDR1 KGHDR and CDR2 SFDVKD. Here the CDR3 DNA reads TGTGCCACTGCTGCCGGGACCCCTAACCGTGGCTATGGCTACACCTTC. The encoded protein is CATAAGTPNRGYGYTF.

V is TRBV7-2 and J is TRBJ1-1; a possible D gene is TRBD1 (5 bases). CDR1 and CDR2 (germline): SGHTA, FQGNSA. Trimming pared 5 bases from V and 5 bases from J, leaving 12 bases between. The CDR3 has 13 amino acids. Here the CDR3 reads CASSGWDGTEAFF. In nucleotides, the CDR3 is TGTGCCAGCAGCGGATGGGACGGGACTGAAGCTTTCTTT.

The genes are TRBV2 and TRBJ1-4; a possible D gene is TRBD1 (5 bases). The V gene's germline CDR1 is SNHLY and CDR2 FYNNEI. This CDR3 spans 13 amino acids. Trimming pared 6 bases from V and 1 base from J, leaving 6 bases between. The CDR3 reads CASRRGTNEKLFF. The DNA of the CDR3 is TGTGCCAGCAGAAGGGGAACTAATGAAAAACTGTTTTTT.

This clonotype has just a few counts. J is TRBJ1-6 and V is TRBV20-1; D gene uncertain. The CDR3 totals 13 residues. Trimming pared 6 bases from V and 4 bases from J, leaving 10 bases between. CDR1 and CDR2 from the germline V gene are DFQATT and SNEGSKA (reference sequence). CDR3 residues: CSAPGEYNSPLHF. The CDR3 DNA follows: TGCAGTGCGCCCGGGGAATATAATTCACCCCTCCACTTT.

The V call is TRBV7-2, the J call TRBJ2-2; 8 nucleotides align to TRBD2. Germline V gene data show CDR1 as SGHTA and CDR2 as FQGNSA. This CDR3 comprises 16 residues. Unmatched junction bases numbered 4, after V lost 2 bases and J lost 2 bases. CDR3 residues: CASSLSSGGNTGELFF. The CDR3 region has the DNA TGTGCCAGCAGCTTATCAAGCGGGGGTAACACCGGGGAGCTGTTTTTT.

The chain uses TRBV20-1 and TRBJ2-7, with a possible D match to TRBD2 (6 bases). The ends were cut back, 1 base at V and 4 bases at J, with 11 bases in the middle. Germline V lookup: CDR1 DFQATT, CDR2 SNEGSKA (reference sequence). This CDR3 comprises 13 residues. CDR3 in amino acids: CSARGRADYEQYF. Written as DNA, the CDR3 is TGCAGTGCTAGAGGGAGGGCCGATTACGAGCAGTACTTC.